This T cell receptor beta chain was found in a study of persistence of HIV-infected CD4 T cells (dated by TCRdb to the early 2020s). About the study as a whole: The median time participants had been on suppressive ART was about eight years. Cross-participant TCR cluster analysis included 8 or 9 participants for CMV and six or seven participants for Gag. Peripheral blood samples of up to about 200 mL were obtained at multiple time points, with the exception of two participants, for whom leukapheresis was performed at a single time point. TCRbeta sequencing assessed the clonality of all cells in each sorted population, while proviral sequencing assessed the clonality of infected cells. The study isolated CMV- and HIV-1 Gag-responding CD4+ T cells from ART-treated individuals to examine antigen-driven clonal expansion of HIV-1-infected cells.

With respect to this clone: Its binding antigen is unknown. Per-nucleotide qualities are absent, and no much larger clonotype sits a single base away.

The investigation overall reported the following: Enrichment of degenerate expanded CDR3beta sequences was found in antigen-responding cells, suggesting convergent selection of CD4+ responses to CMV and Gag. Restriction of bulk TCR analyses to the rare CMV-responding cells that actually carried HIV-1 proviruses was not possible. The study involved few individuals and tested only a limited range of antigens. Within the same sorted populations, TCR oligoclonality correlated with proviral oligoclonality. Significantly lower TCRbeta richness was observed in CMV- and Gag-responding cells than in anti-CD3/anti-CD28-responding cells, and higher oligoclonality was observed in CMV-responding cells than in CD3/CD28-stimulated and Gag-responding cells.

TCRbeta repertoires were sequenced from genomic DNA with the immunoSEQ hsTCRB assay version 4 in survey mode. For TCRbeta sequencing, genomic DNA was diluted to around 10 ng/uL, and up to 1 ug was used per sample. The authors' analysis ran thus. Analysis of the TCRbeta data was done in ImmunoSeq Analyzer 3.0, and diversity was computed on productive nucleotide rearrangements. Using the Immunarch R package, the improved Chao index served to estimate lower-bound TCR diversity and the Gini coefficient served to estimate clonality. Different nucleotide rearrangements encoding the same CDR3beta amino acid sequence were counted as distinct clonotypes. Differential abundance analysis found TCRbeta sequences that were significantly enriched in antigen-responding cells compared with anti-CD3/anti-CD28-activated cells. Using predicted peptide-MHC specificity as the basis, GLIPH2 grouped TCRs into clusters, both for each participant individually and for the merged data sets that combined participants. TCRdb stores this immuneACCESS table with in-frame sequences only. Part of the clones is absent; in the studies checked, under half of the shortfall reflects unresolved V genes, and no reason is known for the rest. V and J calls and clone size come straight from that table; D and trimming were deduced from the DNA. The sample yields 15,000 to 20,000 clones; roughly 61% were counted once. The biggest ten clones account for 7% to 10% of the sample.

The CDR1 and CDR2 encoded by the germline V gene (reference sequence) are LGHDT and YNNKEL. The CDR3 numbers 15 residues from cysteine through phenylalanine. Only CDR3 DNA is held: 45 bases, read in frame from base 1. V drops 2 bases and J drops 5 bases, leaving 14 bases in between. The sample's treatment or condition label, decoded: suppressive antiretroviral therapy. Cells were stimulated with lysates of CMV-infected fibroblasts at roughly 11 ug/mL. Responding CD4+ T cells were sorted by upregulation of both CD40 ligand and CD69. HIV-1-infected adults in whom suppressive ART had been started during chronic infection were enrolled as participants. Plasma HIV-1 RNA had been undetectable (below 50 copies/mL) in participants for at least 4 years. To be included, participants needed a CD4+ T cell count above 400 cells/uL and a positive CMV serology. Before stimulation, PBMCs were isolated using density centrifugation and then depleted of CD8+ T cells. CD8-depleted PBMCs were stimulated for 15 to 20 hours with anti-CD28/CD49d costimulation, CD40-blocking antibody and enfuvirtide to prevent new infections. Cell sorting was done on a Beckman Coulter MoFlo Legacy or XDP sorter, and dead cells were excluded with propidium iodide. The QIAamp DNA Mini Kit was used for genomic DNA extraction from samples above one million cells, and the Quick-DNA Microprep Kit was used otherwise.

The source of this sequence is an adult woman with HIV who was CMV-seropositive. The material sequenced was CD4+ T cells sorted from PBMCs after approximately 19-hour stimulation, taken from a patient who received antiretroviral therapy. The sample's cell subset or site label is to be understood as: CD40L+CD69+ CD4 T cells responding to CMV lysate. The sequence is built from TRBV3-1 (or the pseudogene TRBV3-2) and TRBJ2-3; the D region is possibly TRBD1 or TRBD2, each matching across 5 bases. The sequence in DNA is TGTGCCAGCAGCCAACTCCCAATTGGGGGAGATACGCAGTATTTT. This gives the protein CASSQLPIGGDTQYF.